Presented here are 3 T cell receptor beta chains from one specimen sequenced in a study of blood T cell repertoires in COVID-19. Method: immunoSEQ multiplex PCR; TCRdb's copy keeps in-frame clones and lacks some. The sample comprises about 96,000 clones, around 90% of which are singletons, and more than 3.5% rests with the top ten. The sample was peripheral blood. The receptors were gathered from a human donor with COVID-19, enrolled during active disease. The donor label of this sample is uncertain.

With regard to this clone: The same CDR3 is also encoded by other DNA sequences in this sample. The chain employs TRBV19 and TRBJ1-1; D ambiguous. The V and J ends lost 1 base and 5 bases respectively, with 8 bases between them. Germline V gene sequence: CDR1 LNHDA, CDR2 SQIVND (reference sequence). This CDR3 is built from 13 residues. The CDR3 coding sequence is TGTGCCAGTAGTATAGGGAGGGAAACTGAAGCTTTCTTT. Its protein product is CASSIGRETEAFF.

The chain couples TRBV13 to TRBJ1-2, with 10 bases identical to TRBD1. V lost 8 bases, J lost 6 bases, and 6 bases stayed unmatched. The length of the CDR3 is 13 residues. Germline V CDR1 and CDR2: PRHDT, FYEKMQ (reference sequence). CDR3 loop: CASGDRGRDGYTF. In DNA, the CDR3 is TGTGCCAGCGGAGACAGGGGGCGCGATGGCTACACCTTC.

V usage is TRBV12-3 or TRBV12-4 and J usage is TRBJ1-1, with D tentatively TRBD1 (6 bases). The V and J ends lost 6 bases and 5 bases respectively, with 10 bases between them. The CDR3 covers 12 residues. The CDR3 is CASRWGQTEAFF. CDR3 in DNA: TGTGCCAGCAGGTGGGGGCAAACTGAAGCTTTCTTT.